One and the same sample provided the 13 T cell receptor beta chains below, sequenced in a study of early T cells in non-severe SARS-CoV-2 infection. TCRdb re-derived calls from the 5' RACE reads in MiXCR, one entry per CDR3 protein. The sample lists around 93,000 distinct CDR3 sequences, around 12% occurring once. The sample in question was whole blood, obtained at baseline. The receptors were sampled from an adult who was a healthcare worker with PCR-confirmed SARS-CoV-2 infection or an uninfected control (not recorded which).

This clonotype was observed many times. This rearrangement joins TRBV29-1 to TRBJ2-1; D is ambiguous. CDR1 is SQVTM, CDR2 ANQGSEA, per germline. This CDR3 is built from 11 residues. The ends were cut back, 5 bases at V and 4 bases at J, with 6 bases in the middle. CDR3 loop: CSVPLYNEQFF. The CDR3 region has the DNA TGCAGCGTTCCCCTTTACAATGAGCAGTTCTTC.

Only a few counts were recorded for this clonotype. V and J are TRBV29-1 and TRBJ2-2; the D gene is possibly TRBD1 (6 bases). The CDR3 has 14 amino acids. The V gene lost 1 base and the J gene lost 0 bases, with 6 bases spanning the gap. CDR1 and CDR2 from the germline V gene are SQVTM and ANQGSEA. This CDR3 reads CSVEGTANTGELFF. In DNA form, the CDR3 reads TGCAGCGTTGAAGGGACAGCGAACACCGGGGAGCTGTTTTTT.

This clonotype was found a few times. The genes are TRBV27 and TRBJ2-2; D possibly corresponds to TRBD1 (6 bases). Germline V gene sequence: CDR1 MNHEY, CDR2 SMNVEV (reference sequence). The CDR3 runs 12 residues. V lost 5 bases, J lost 11 bases, and 12 bases lay in between. Here the CDR3 reads CASSNTGSELFF. The CDR3 bases are TGTGCCAGCAGTAATACAGGGTCCGAGCTGTTTTTT.

The J gene is TRBJ1-2, the V gene TRBV29-1; no definite D call. Germline V gene lookup returns CDR1 SQVTM and CDR2 ANQGSEA. Trimming left V 4 bases short and J 3 bases short, with 9 bases between. The CDR3 runs 12 residues. The CDR3 nucleotides read TGCAGCGTTGGCGGGGAGGACTATGGCTACACCTTC. It translates to CSVGGEDYGYTF.

This clonotype was found many times. This chain joins TRBV11-3 and TRBJ2-3; D possibly corresponds to TRBD2 (6 bases). The CDR3 length is 14 residues. The V end lost 5 bases, the J end lost 4 bases, and 13 bases lay between the germline ends. CDR1 and CDR2 (germline): SGHNT, YENEEA. CDR3 residues: CASSARDFSDTQYF. DNA for the CDR3: TGTGCCAGCAGCGCTCGGGACTTCTCAGATACGCAGTATTTT. Full variable domain (outside the CDR3, taken from reference TRBV11-3 and TRBJ2-3): EAGVVQSPRYKIIEKKQPVAFWCNPISGHNTLYWYLQNLGQGPELLIRYENEEAVDDSQLPKDRFSAERLKGVDSTLKIQPAELGDSAVYLCASSARDFSDTQYFGPGTRLTVL.

V gene TRBV28 combines with J gene TRBJ2-4, with unresolved D. The CDR3 has 13 amino acids. V lost 3 bases and J lost 7, with 10 bases in between. CDR1 is MDHEN, CDR2 SYDVKM, per germline. This CDR3 reads CASSLIGWNIQYF. The CDR3 DNA follows: TGTGCCAGCAGTTTGATTGGATGGAACATTCAGTACTTC.

This clonotype was seen many times. The V and J genes are TRBV20-1 and TRBJ2-2, with 8 bases fitting TRBD2. V lost 2 bases and J lost 4; bases outside the gene matches: 18. The CDR3 extends over 19 amino acids. CDR1 DFQATT and CDR2 SNEGSKA come from the germline V gene (reference sequence). In DNA form, the CDR3 reads TGCAGTGCTAGACCCGTGGGCGGGGGGATACGAGTATTCACCGGGGAGCTGTTTTTT. Translation gives CSARPVGGGIRVFTGELFF.

The chain has TRBV7-9 and TRBJ2-7; the D gene is possibly TRBD2 (7 bases). Germline CDR1 is SEHNR and CDR2 is FQNEAQ (reference sequence). V lost 5 bases and J lost 2, with 10 bases in between. This CDR3 is 13 amino acids long. CDR3 DNA sequence: TGTGCCAGCAGCGCCGGGGGGCCCTACGAGCAGTACTTC. Residues: CASSAGGPYEQYF.

The chain links TRBV7-9 to TRBJ2-6, with D maybe TRBD1 (6 bases). This CDR3 is built from 17 residues. Trimming left V 3 bases short and J 1 base short, with 13 bases between. Germline V lookup: CDR1 SEHNR, CDR2 FQNEAQ (reference sequence). CDR3 residues: CASSLYRVGSGANVLTF. The DNA of the CDR3 is TGTGCCAGCAGCTTGTACAGGGTAGGGTCTGGGGCCAACGTCCTGACTTTC.

This clonotype was counted many times. This sequence joins TRBV11-3 and TRBJ2-1; 13 positions match TRBD2. The CDR3 runs to 16 residues. J was trimmed by 9 bases and V by 5 bases; bases with no gene match: 10. The germline V gene has CDR1 SGHNT and CDR2 YENEEA. The CDR3 nucleotides read TGTGCCAGCAGCGCACTAGCGGGAGGGACGTGGGCTGAGCAGTTCTTC. Amino acids: CASSALAGGTWAEQFF.

This clonotype was picked up many times. The V gene is TRBV5-4, the J gene TRBJ2-7, with D perhaps being TRBD1 or TRBD2 (6 bases each). Germline V gene lookup returns CDR1 SGHNT and CDR2 YYREEE (reference sequence). The CDR3 has 15 amino acids. V was trimmed by 4 bases and J by 3 bases, leaving 17 bases between them. Here the CDR3 reads CASSDAVGGLYEQYF. The CDR3, as DNA: TGTGCCAGCAGCGACGCAGTGGGGGGCCTCTACGAGCAGTACTTC. Based on the CDR3 plus reference TRBV5-4 and TRBJ2-7, the full variable domain is ETGVTQSPTHLIKTRGQQVTLRCSSQSGHNTVSWYQQALGQGPQFIFQYYREEENGRGNFPPRFSGLQFPNYSSELNVNALELDDSALYLCASSDAVGGLYEQYFGPGTRLTVT.

This clonotype was seen ten or more times. CDR3 protein: CASSKALTGNSYNSPLHF. CDR3 nucleotide sequence: TGTGCCAGCAGCAAAGCACTTACAGGGAACTCCTATAATTCACCCCTCCACTTT. The chain recombines TRBV21-1 with TRBJ1-6. TRBV21-1 is a recognized pseudogene. The CDR3 has 18 amino acids.

This clonotype was counted a single time. The V call is TRBV3-1, the J call TRBJ2-7; 11 bases are shared with TRBD1. V gave up 4 bases and J gave up 2 bases; unmatched junction bases: 4. The CDR3 extends over 15 amino acids. CDR1 is LGHDT and CDR2 is YNNKEL in the germline V gene (reference sequence). The CDR3 region is CASSRGTGGPYEQYF. For the CDR3, the DNA is TGTGCCAGCAGCCGCGGGACAGGGGGGCCCTACGAGCAGTACTTC.